The 4 T cell receptor beta chains given below trace back to one sample, sequenced in a study of blood T cell repertoires in COVID-19. Assay used: immunoSEQ multiplex PCR; TCRdb lists only in-frame clones, some missing. The table records 240,000 or so clones, roughly 86% of them present only once. Material for sequencing was PBMCs or T cells enriched from blood (not recorded which). The source is a woman aged 50 to 60 who had recovered from COVID-19.

V gene TRBV5-1 combines with J gene TRBJ2-1; D is possibly TRBD1 (6 bases). V lost 0 bases to trimming and J lost 1 base, with 8 bases between them. Per the germline V gene, CDR1 is SGHRS and CDR2 is YFSETQ. The CDR3 totals 15 residues. CDR3 sequence reads: CASSLEQGSYNEQFF. The CDR3 DNA sequence: TGCGCCAGCAGCTTGGAACAGGGTTCCTACAATGAGCAGTTCTTC.

The J gene is TRBJ1-1, the V gene TRBV19; 8 nucleotides line up with TRBD1. This CDR3 spans 16 amino acids. Unmatched junction bases numbered 9, after V lost 5 bases and J lost 1 base. CDR1 is LNHDA and CDR2 is SQIVND in the germline V gene (reference sequence). The CDR3, as DNA: TGTGCCAGTAGTCTCCGGGACAGGCTCCGGAACACTGAAGCTTTCTTT. It is translated as CASSLRDRLRNTEAFF. The entire variable domain, with the rest obtained from reference TRBV19 and TRBJ1-1, is as follows: DGGITQSPKYLFRKEGQNVTLSCEQNLNHDAMYWYRQDPGQGLRLIYYSQIVNDFQKGDIAEGYSVSREKKESFPLTVTSAQKNPTAFYLCASSLRDRLRNTEAFFGQGTRLTVV.

The chain has TRBV5-5 and TRBJ1-4; TRBD1 aligns across 7 bases. This CDR3 region has 14 residues. CDR1 SGHKS and CDR2 YYEKEE come from the germline V gene (reference sequence). The V segment lost 7 bases and the J segment 8 bases; nucleotides outside the gene matches: 11. The CDR3 is CASSPNRGWEKLFF. The CDR3 DNA reads as TGTGCCAGCTCACCAAACAGGGGTTGGGAAAAACTGTTTTTT.

This chain links TRBV28 with TRBJ1-3, with TRBD1 matching 7 bases. This CDR3 is built from 14 residues. Germline values: CDR1 MDHEN, CDR2 SYDVKM. Trimming removed 8 bases from V and 1 base from J; junction bases left unmatched: 5. The CDR3 spells CASQNRGSGNTIYF. As DNA, the CDR3 is TGTGCCAGCCAAAACAGGGGTTCTGGAAACACCATATATTTT.